This T cell receptor (beta chain) was documented in a study of response to subunit inactivated influenza vaccine. TCRdb reprocessed the RT-PCR reads via MiXCR and lists one record per CDR3 protein. The sample records 700,000 to 900,000 distinct CDR3 sequences, 21% being singletons. On this clonotype: The antigen is not known.

The V gene lost 4 bases and the J gene lost 6 bases, with 19 bases spanning the gap. The CDR3 sequence is 15 residues long. Per the germline V gene, CDR1 is SGHKS and CDR2 is YYEKEE (reference sequence). Study-wide results and caveats: Each seasonal flu vaccination may recruit only limited new T cells, authors suggested.

The sequences come from PBMCs from blood, collected more than 4 days after vaccination. The rearrangement joins TRBV5-5 to TRBJ1-2; D might be TRBD1 (6 bases). This receptor was taken from a man in his fifties or sixties who received an inactivated influenza vaccine. The chain's CDR3 is CASSPGGGLSDGYTF. The CDR3 nucleotides are TGTGCCAGCAGCCCGGGGGGCGGACTAAGTGATGGCTACACCTTC.